The 26 T cell receptor beta chains given below trace back to one sample, sequenced in a study of beta chain features in type 1 diabetes. cDNA synthesis used the whole RNA isolate, giving expressed TCRB sequences. Some clones are missing from TCRdb's copy, which holds only in-frame ones; the method was immunoSEQ multiplex PCR. This table has 900,000 or so clones, roughly 17% appearing once. What was sequenced was naive CD4+ T cells from blood. These receptors were obtained from a woman younger than 35 in good health.

This chain uses TRBV28 with TRBJ2-1, with TRBD2 matching 11 bases. V trimming: 5 bases; J trimming: 4 bases; junction bases outside the gene matches: 7. The CDR3 loop spans 16 amino acids. Germline V gene lookup returns CDR1 MDHEN and CDR2 SYDVKM. CDR3 protein: CASSPSSSGGYNEQFF. CDR3 bases: TGTGCCAGCAGTCCATCTTCTAGCGGGGGGTACAATGAGCAGTTCTTC. The variable domain in full, completed from reference TRBV28 and TRBJ2-1, reads DVKVTQSSRYLVKRTGEKVFLECVQDMDHENMFWYRQDPGLGLRLIYFSYDVKMKEKGDIPEGYSVSREKKERFSLILESASTNQTSMYLCASSPSSSGGYNEQFFGPGTRLTVL.

This clone turned up a few times. The J gene is TRBJ1-5, the V gene TRBV29-1; no firm D call. The CDR3 is 12 residues long. Trimming pared 6 bases from V and 6 bases from J, leaving 12 bases between. The germline V gene encodes CDR1 SQVTM and CDR2 ANQGSEA. CDR3 DNA: TGCAGCGTCGCGGATTTTAGTCAGCCCCAGCATTTT. This sequence encodes CSVADFSQPQHF.

This clone has just a few counts. The chain uses TRBV10-3 and TRBJ2-7, with TRBD1 matching 7 bases. CDR1 is ENHRY and CDR2 is SYGVKD in the germline V gene. This CDR3 region has 14 residues. The V segment lost 3 bases and the J segment 0 bases; nucleotides outside the gene matches: 2. The DNA for the CDR3 is TGTGCCATCAGTGATTGGGACAGCTCCTACGAGCAGTACTTC. The encoded protein is CAISDWDSSYEQYF.

The chain is built from TRBV6-5 and TRBJ2-7; D is perhaps TRBD1 (6 bases). V was trimmed by 6 bases and J by 3 bases, leaving 15 bases between them. CDR1 is MNHEY and CDR2 is SVGAGI in the germline V gene. The CDR3 length is 14 residues. CDR3 loop: CASRTGTLGYEQYF. The CDR3, as DNA: TGTGCCAGCAGAACAGGGACCCTAGGCTACGAGCAGTACTTC.

Regarding this clone: Germline and junction disagree at one end, which may indicate a read error. The chain has TRBV6-6 and TRBJ1-2, with 9 nucleotides matching TRBD1. Germline V lookup: CDR1 MNHNY, CDR2 SVGAGI (reference sequence). The CDR3 is 16 amino acids. The CDR3 here is CASRYLQGAHSYGYTF. The CDR3, as DNA: TGTGCCAGCAGATACTTACAGGGGGCGCATAGCTATGGCTACACCTTC.

This chain links TRBV5-4 with TRBJ2-2, with 7 bases lining up with TRBD1. The CDR3 is 16 amino acids. Trimming cost V 2 bases and J 0 bases; bases outside gene matches: 4. Germline-derived CDR1 and CDR2 are SGHNT and YYREEE (reference sequence). The CDR3 nucleotides are TGTGCCAGCAGCTTTCAAGGGGGCACGAACACCGGGGAGCTGTTTTTT. This translates into CASSFQGGTNTGELFF.

The chain carries TRBV7-9 and TRBJ2-7; D is possibly TRBD1 (5 bases). CDR1 and CDR2 from the germline V gene are SEHNR and FQNEAQ (reference sequence). This CDR3 region has 13 residues. Trimming pared 5 bases from V and 0 bases from J, leaving 8 bases between. The CDR3 region has the DNA TGTGCCAGCAGCGGGGCCGTCTCCTACGAGCAGTACTTC. Translating gives CASSGAVSYEQYF.

V and J are TRBV6-4 and TRBJ1-2; 11 nucleotides align to TRBD1. Trimming at V came to 5 bases and at J to 7 bases, leaving 3 bases not matched to a gene. The CDR3 is 13 residues long. Germline V gives CDR1 MRHNA, CDR2 SNTAGT. The CDR3 loop reads CASSPGTGGGYTF. The CDR3, as DNA: TGTGCCAGCAGTCCCGGGACAGGGGGTGGCTACACCTTC.

The chain recombines TRBV29-1 with TRBJ2-3, with 8 bases fitting TRBD2. V lost 5 bases and J lost 2; bases outside the gene matches: 6. The length of the CDR3 is 14 residues. Germline-derived CDR1 and CDR2 are SQVTM and ANQGSEA. The CDR3 DNA is TGCAGCGTTAGAAAACTAGCGGACACAGATACGCAGTATTTT. Translation gives CSVRKLADTDTQYF.

The rearrangement uses TRBV15 and TRBJ2-1, with D hard to call. The CDR3 consists of 15 residues. The V gene's germline CDR1 is LNHNV and CDR2 YYDKDF (reference sequence). V was cut by 5 bases and J by 0 bases, with 11 bases left in between. CDR3 sequence: CATSPPLSSYNEQFF. The CDR3, as DNA: TGTGCCACCAGCCCCCCCTTGAGCTCCTACAATGAGCAGTTCTTC.

This clone was recorded a few times. The J gene is TRBJ1-5, the V gene TRBV4-2, with 11 bases matching TRBD1. After removal of 0 bases from V and 6 bases from J, the junction contained 10 bases not matched to a gene. CDR1 LGHNA and CDR2 YNFKEQ come from the germline V gene. The CDR3 loop spans 18 amino acids. CDR3 DNA: TGTGCCAGCAGCCAAGATGGACAGGGGGCAGTAGTCGGTCAGCCCCAGCATTTT. Amino acids: CASSQDGQGAVVGQPQHF.

This clone was counted a few times. The rearrangement links TRBV29-1 to TRBJ1-5; D uncertain. Between the trimmed V and J ends, which lost 7 bases and 1 base, there was a span of 8 bases. CDR1 SQVTM and CDR2 ANQGSEA come from the germline V gene. This CDR3 has 12 residues. The CDR3 coding sequence is TGCAGCGCCCAGACAAGCAATCAGCCCCAGCATTTT. It is translated as CSAQTSNQPQHF.

This clone showed up just a few times. V usage is TRBV19 and J usage is TRBJ2-7, with 7 bases aligning to TRBD2. Per germline, CDR1 LNHDA and CDR2 SQIVND (reference sequence). The CDR3 extends over 15 amino acids. V lost 4 bases, J lost 4 bases, and 10 bases stayed unmatched. This chain's CDR3 is CASSSEREGTYEQYF. The DNA of the CDR3 is TGTGCCAGTAGTAGTGAGCGGGAAGGAACGTACGAGCAGTACTTC.

This clone was counted a few times. V is TRBV28 and J is TRBJ2-1; no reliable D call. The V gene lost 7 bases and the J gene lost 15 bases, with 16 bases spanning the gap. The V gene's germline CDR1 is MDHEN and CDR2 SYDVKM. The CDR3 spans 11 residues. The CDR3 loop reads CASTSSERWFF. The CDR3 DNA reads as TGTGCCAGCACCTCATCCGAACGGTGGTTCTTC.

This clone turned up a few times. The chain combines TRBV29-1 with TRBJ2-7, with 7 bases aligning to TRBD1. CDR1 is SQVTM, CDR2 ANQGSEA, per germline. Trimming took 5 bases from V and 5 from J; bases not matched to a gene: 9. The CDR3 covers 13 residues. The CDR3 loop is CSVIPTGLHEQYF. Here the CDR3 DNA reads TGCAGCGTTATACCGACAGGGCTCCACGAGCAGTACTTC.

The rearrangement uses TRBV11-3 and TRBJ1-1; no reliable D call. Germline CDR1 is SGHNT and CDR2 is YENEEA. Trimming shortened V by 2 bases and J by 0 bases, and 7 bases separated the two germline ends. The CDR3 is 14 residues long. The CDR3 here is CASSLNSVNTEAFF. CDR3 sequence (DNA): TGTGCCAGCAGCTTAAATTCCGTGAACACTGAAGCTTTCTTT.

This clone came up a few times. The V gene is TRBV28, the J gene TRBJ1-1; D remains ambiguous. This CDR3 comprises 11 residues. Germline lookup yields CDR1 MDHEN and CDR2 SYDVKM. V lost 2 bases and J lost 8, with 6 bases in between. CDR3 region: CASSLEGEAFF. In DNA, the CDR3 is TGTGCCAGCAGTTTAGAGGGAGAAGCTTTCTTT.

This clone has only a few counts. V gene TRBV5-4 combines with J gene TRBJ2-5; 13 nucleotides match TRBD2. J lost 5 bases, V lost 4 bases, and 8 bases had no gene match. The CDR3 length is 16 residues. Germline V gene sequence: CDR1 SGHNT, CDR2 YYREEE (reference sequence). The CDR3, as DNA: TGTGCCAGCAGCACGGGGACTAGCGGGATGGGGGAGACCCAGTACTTC. This sequence encodes CASSTGTSGMGETQYF.

This clone has only a few counts. The chain carries TRBV6-6 and TRBJ1-1; possibly TRBD1 for D (5 bases). CDR3 length: 15 residues. Between the trimmed V and J ends, which lost 0 bases and 4 bases, there was a span of 12 bases. Germline CDR1 reads MNHNY; CDR2 reads SVGAGI (reference sequence). The CDR3: CASSYSGVWSTEAFF. The DNA of the CDR3 is TGTGCCAGCAGTTACTCAGGGGTTTGGAGCACTGAAGCTTTCTTT.

This clone was seen repeatedly, ten times or more. The DNA for the CDR3 is TGTGCCAGTAGTACCCGGACAGGGGACATTCAGTACTTC. Amino acids: CASSTRTGDIQYF. This sequence joins TRBV19 and TRBJ2-4, with 9 bases aligning to TRBD1. Trimming at V came to 4 bases and at J to 8 bases, leaving 3 bases not matched to a gene. The germline V gene has CDR1 LNHDA and CDR2 SQIVND (reference sequence). The CDR3 is 13 amino acids.

The CDR3 spells CASSLWAGESYNEQFF. The CDR3 DNA sequence: TGTGCCAGCAGTTTATGGGCGGGAGAGTCCTACAATGAGCAGTTCTTC. The chain joins TRBV28 to TRBJ2-1, with 7 bases fitting TRBD2. Germline V lookup: CDR1 MDHEN, CDR2 SYDVKM. V dropped 0 bases and J dropped 1; count of bases not matched to a gene: 3. CDR3 length: 16 amino acids.

There are a few counts of this clone. V usage is TRBV7-2 and J usage is TRBJ2-5; 8 positions match TRBD2. V gave up 4 bases and J gave up 7 bases; unmatched junction bases: 2. CDR1 is SGHTA and CDR2 is FQGNSA in the germline V gene. This CDR3 has 12 amino acids. As DNA, the CDR3 is TGTGCCAGCAGCTCCGGGAGGGGGACCCAGTACTTC. Protein product: CASSSGRGTQYF.

This clone has a handful of counts. The chain is built from TRBV14 and TRBJ2-1, with 8 nucleotides matching TRBD2. This CDR3 spans 13 amino acids. In germline, CDR1 is SGHDN, CDR2 FVKESK. Trimming at V came to 4 bases and at J to 13 bases, leaving 9 bases not matched to a gene. In DNA, the CDR3 is TGTGCCAGCAGCCTCGGGGCTAGCGGGTTTCAGTTCTTC. Its translation: CASSLGASGFQFF.

This chain links TRBV7-9 with TRBJ2-7, with 7 bases aligning to TRBD1. The CDR3 runs 15 residues. V lost 6 bases to trimming and J lost 2 bases; unmatched junction nucleotides: 10. In germline, CDR1 is SEHNR, CDR2 FQNEAQ (reference sequence). CDR3 in DNA: TGTGCCAGCAGTTCCTTGGGCAGGGGGACCTACGAGCAGTACTTC. It specifies CASSSLGRGTYEQYF. Full variable domain (remainder filled in from reference TRBV7-9 and TRBJ2-7): DTGVSQNPRHKITKRGQNVTFRCDPISEHNRLYWYRQTLGQGPEFLTYFQNEAQLEKSRLLSDRFSAERPKGSFSTLEIQRTEQGDSAMYLCASSSLGRGTYEQYFGPGTRLTVT.

This clone was observed a handful of times. A read error may account for a junction end that differs from germline. The genes are TRBV25-1 and TRBJ2-1, with D tentatively TRBD2 (5 bases). CDR1 is MGHDK and CDR2 is SYGVNS in the germline V gene. The CDR3 is 13 residues long. CDR3 DNA sequence: TGTGCCAGCGAAGAGACTACCTACGATGAGCAGTTCTTC. The encoded protein is CASEETTYDEQFF.

This clone was picked up a small number of times. This chain links TRBV6-5 with TRBJ1-2; 8 bases are shared with TRBD1. The trim removed 2 bases at V and 5 bases at J, leaving 7 bases unmatched. The CDR3 totals 15 residues. CDR1 is MNHEY, CDR2 SVGAGI, per germline. CDR3 protein: CASSYQGTGQYGYTF. The CDR3 nucleotides read TGTGCCAGCAGTTACCAAGGGACAGGCCAGTATGGCTACACCTTC.